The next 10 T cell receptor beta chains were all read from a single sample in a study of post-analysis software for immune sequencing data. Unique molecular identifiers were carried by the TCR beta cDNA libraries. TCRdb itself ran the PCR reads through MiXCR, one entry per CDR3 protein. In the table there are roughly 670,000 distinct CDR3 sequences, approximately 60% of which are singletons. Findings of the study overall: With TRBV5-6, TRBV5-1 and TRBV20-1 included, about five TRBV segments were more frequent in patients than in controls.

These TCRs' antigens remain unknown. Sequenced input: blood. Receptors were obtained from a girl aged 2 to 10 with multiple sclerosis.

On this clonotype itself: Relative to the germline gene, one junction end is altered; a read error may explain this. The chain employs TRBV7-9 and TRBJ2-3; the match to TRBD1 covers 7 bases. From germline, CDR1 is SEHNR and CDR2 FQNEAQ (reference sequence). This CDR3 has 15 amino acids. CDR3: CASSYRDRSTDTLYF. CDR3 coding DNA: TGTGCCAGCAGCTACCGGGACAGAAGCACAGATACGCTGTATTTT.

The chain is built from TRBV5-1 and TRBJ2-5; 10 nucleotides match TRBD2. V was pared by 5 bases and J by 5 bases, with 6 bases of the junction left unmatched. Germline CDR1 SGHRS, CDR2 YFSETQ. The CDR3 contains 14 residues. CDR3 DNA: TGCGCCAGCAGTCCCAGCGGGGGGGCTGAGACCCAGTACTTC. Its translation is CASSPSGGAETQYF.

The CDR3 spells CASSSPWTGNVKRRETQYF. In DNA form, the CDR3 reads TGTGCCAGCAGTTCGCCCTGGACAGGCAACGTTAAAAGACGAGAGACCCAGTACTTC. The chain combines TRBV28 with TRBJ2-5; 7 bases map to TRBD1. The ends lost 4 bases at V and 4 bases at J; junction bases unmatched: 21. Germline-derived CDR1 and CDR2 are MDHEN and SYDVKM. This CDR3 is 19 amino acids long. The whole variable domain, remainder taken from reference TRBV28 and TRBJ2-5, is DVKVTQSSRYLVKRTGEKVFLECVQDMDHENMFWYRQDPGLGLRLIYFSYDVKMKEKGDIPEGYSVSREKKERFSLILESASTNQTSMYLCASSSPWTGNVKRRETQYFGPGTRLLVL.

The CDR3 region has the DNA TGTGCCAGCAGTTTAAGAGACAATCACAATGAGCAGTTCTTC. Encoded protein: CASSLRDNHNEQFF. The chain combines TRBV6-5 with TRBJ2-1; D not resolved. The germline V and J ends were trimmed by 4 bases and 5 bases, with 12 bases remaining between them. This CDR3 region has 14 residues. The V gene's germline CDR1 is MNHEY and CDR2 SVGAGI.

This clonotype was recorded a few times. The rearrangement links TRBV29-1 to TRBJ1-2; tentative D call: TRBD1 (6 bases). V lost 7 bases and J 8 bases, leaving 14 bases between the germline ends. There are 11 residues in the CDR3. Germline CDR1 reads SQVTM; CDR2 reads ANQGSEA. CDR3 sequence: CSGRGALGYTF. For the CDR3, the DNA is TGCAGCGGTAGGGGGGCGCTGGGCTACACCTTC.

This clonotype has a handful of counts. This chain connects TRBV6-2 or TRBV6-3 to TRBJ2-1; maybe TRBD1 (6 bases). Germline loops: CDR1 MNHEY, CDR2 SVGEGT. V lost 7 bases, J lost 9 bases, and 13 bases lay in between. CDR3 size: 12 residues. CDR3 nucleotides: TGTGCCAGCACTCAGGGGTTGAGTGAGCAGTTCTTC. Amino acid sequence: CASTQGLSEQFF.

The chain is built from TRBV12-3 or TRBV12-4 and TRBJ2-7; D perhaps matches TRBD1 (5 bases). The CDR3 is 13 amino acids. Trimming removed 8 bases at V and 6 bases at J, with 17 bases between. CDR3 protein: CASGWAGKSEQYF. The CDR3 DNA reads TGTGCCAGCGGTTGGGCAGGGAAAAGCGAGCAGTACTTC.

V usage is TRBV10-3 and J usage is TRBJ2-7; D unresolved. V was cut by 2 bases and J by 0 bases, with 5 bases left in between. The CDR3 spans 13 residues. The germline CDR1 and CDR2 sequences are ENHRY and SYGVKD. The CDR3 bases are TGTGCCATCAGTGAGACAGTCTCCTACGAGCAGTACTTC. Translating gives CAISETVSYEQYF.

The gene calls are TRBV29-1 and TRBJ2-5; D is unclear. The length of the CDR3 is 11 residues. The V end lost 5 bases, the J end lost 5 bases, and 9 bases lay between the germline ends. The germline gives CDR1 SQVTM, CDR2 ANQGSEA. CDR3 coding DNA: TGCAGCGTTTTATTCAGGGAGACCCAGTACTTC. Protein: CSVLFRETQYF.

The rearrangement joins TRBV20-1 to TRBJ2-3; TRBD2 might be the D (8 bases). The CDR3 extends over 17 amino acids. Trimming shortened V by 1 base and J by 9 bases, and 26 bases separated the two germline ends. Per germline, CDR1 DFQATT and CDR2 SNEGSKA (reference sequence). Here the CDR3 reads CSARGPTLGRGRGTQYF. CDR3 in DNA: TGCAGTGCTAGAGGCCCCACCCTCGGGAGGGGGCGGGGAACGCAGTATTTT.